Included here is one TCR beta chain sequence, with context. The study recruited people aged about 18 to 95 years across under 25 US areas. Per germline, CDR1 LGHDT and CDR2 YNNKEL (reference sequence). Deletions cut 4 bases from V and 8 bases from J, with 14 bases between. CDR3 length equals 13 residues. These data originate in a study of blood T cell repertoires in COVID-19. Study summary: T cells, B-cell-depleted T cells, or PBMCs provided the cDNA or gDNA that served as material.

Clones were sequenced by immunoSEQ multiplex PCR, and TCRdb holds only the in-frame ones, with some missing. This table has around 200,000 clones, less than 90% appearing once. V gene TRBV3-1 (or the pseudogene TRBV3-2) combines with J gene TRBJ1-2; maybe TRBD1 (6 bases). The source is a woman aged 25 to 45 who had been exposed to COVID-19. The sequencing input was PBMCs or T cells enriched from blood (not recorded which). The CDR3 is CASSLQGLGGYTF. The CDR3 nucleotides are TGTGCCAGCAGCCTCCAGGGGCTAGGGGGCTACACCTTC.